Listed below are T cell receptor beta chains from one sample, sequenced in a study of shared clonotypes between healthy human individuals. Assay used: immunoSEQ multiplex PCR; TCRdb lists only in-frame clones, some missing. Among some 600,000 clones listed, 95% to 96% were seen once. What was sequenced was naive CD8+ T cells sorted from blood. These receptors originate from a woman in her 30s in good health. CDR3s include the opening cysteine and the closing phenylalanine or tryptophan. Where a row states a size, it is once, few, many or the class of an expanded clone; other rows omit it.

j_gene,abundance,v_gene,CDR3aa
TRBJ2-3,-,TRBV5-6,CASSEVSDTQYF
TRBJ1-1,-,TRBV5-6,CASSLASANMNTEAFF
TRBJ2-7,once,TRBV5-6,CASSRTVNLYSSYEQYF
TRBJ2-7,-,TRBV27,CASSLSFSGGLYEQYF
-,-,TRBV11-2,CASSLAGISYEQYF
TRBJ2-2,-,TRBV19,CASSITGLGGELFF
TRBJ2-7,-,TRBV27,CASSFQGSGEQYF
TRBJ1-1,-,TRBV27,CASSLGGENTEAFF
TRBJ2-7,-,TRBV7-5,CVRSPTETYEQYF
TRBJ1-3,once,TRBV6-1,CASSDSSGATIYF
TRBJ2-3,-,TRBV27,CASSFGGAEDTTQYF
TRBJ2-3,-,TRBV10-1,CASSEESGSETDTQYF
TRBJ2-7,once,TRBV5-6,CASSLTGRTYEQYF
-,-,TRBV7-9,CASTRQSTYEQYF
TRBJ2-5,-,TRBV7-9,CASSLAGGTSETQYF
TRBJ2-5,-,TRBV28,CASSLLGQPKETQYF
TRBJ2-1,-,TRBV11-2,CASSLGTHDEQFF
TRBJ1-2,-,TRBV28,CASSLVGGDYGYTF
TRBJ2-7,-,TRBV7-8,CASSLEFTETYEQYF
TRBJ2-7,-,TRBV5-6,CASSLAQALGDEQYF
TRBJ2-1,-,TRBV5-1,CASSLTTSGYYNEQFF
TRBJ2-2,-,TRBV7-6,CASSLVSDSNTGELFF
TRBJ1-2,-,TRBV19,CASASRWDSGGYTF
TRBJ2-7,-,TRBV7-9,CASSALALDEQYF
TRBJ1-1,-,TRBV7-9,CASSLGTEAFF
TRBJ2-5,-,TRBV13,CASSLVGTGGGRETQYF
TRBJ1-2,-,TRBV2,CASSVGQAYGYTF
TRBJ1-1,-,TRBV28,CASSFRGQDEAFF
TRBJ2-4,-,TRBV2,CASSVQGGRASKNIQYF
TRBJ2-7,-,TRBV5-5,CASSSRTIPYEQYF
TRBJ2-1,-,TRBV7-8,CASSLAASGTSRAYNEQFF
TRBJ1-1,few,TRBV27,CASSPTGSTTEAFF
TRBJ1-2,-,TRBV27,CASRRIGQANYGYTF
TRBJ1-1,-,TRBV7-9,CASSLGWGAKKNTEAFF
TRBJ2-1,once,TRBV7-3,CASSLGSSGRAAEQFF
TRBJ2-7,-,TRBV11-2,CASSLAGVPNEQYF
TRBJ1-4,-,TRBV2,CASRDRTGELHEKLFF
TRBJ2-5,-,TRBV7-6,CASSPRTGTSGQETQYF
TRBJ2-1,few,TRBV27,CASSFYNEQFF
TRBJ2-7,-,TRBV29-1,CSVDVSGRDSYEQYF
TRBJ1-1,once,TRBV28,CASSYDRGAHPNTEAFF
TRBJ2-7,-,TRBV13,CASSLNGEGLYEQYF
TRBJ2-2,-,TRBV29-1,CSVVERGELFF
TRBJ1-1,-,TRBV10-1,CASSDPGQGTEAFF
TRBJ2-7,few,TRBV28,CASSLGTGSYEQYF
TRBJ2-2,-,TRBV19,CASSHTQGNTGELFF
TRBJ1-5,-,TRBV28,CASSGGAGSQPQHF
TRBJ2-5,-,TRBV7-7,CASSPTPYSGQETQYF
TRBJ2-7,-,TRBV27,CASSFDGSNEQYF
TRBJ1-5,-,TRBV7-9,CASSSGAKGQPQHF
TRBJ1-2,-,TRBV27,CASSLTGGYGYTF
TRBJ2-1,-,TRBV11-2,CASSLPLTSVYNEQFF
TRBJ2-2,-,TRBV11-2,CASSFWTGELFF
TRBJ1-1,-,TRBV28,CASSFKGNTEAFF
TRBJ1-1,-,TRBV5-4,CASSFGVRGANTEAFF
TRBJ2-7,-,TRBV5-4,CASSLDSGRPEQYF
TRBJ2-5,few,TRBV27,CASSPGTSGKETQYF